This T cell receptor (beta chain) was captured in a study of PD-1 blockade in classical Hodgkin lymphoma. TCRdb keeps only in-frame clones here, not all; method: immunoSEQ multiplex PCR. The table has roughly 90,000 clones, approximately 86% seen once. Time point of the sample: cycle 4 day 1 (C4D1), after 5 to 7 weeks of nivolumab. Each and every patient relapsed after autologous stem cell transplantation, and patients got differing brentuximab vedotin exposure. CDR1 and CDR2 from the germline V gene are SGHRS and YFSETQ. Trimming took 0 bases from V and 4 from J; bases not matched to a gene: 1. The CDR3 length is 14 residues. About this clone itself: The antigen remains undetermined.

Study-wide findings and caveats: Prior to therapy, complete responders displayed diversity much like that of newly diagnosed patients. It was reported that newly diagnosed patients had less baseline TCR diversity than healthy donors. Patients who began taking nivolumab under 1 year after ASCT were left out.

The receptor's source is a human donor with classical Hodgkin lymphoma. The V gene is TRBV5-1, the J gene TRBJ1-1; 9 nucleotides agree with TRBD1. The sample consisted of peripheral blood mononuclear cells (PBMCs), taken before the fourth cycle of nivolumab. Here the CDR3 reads CASSLGGQGTEAFF. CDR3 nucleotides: TGCGCCAGCAGCTTGGGGGGACAGGGCACTGAAGCTTTCTTT.